These 11 T cell receptor beta chains came from one sample sequenced in a study of T cell repertoires in cytomegalovirus infection. These TCRs are of unknown antigen specificity. TCRdb reprocessed the reads via MiXCR and lists one record per CDR3 protein. The repertoire holds about 570,000 distinct CDR3 sequences, with around 40% as singletons. The sequencing here drew on cultured PBMCs, taken from culture after CMV antigen stimulation. These receptors all come from a human donor in good health (CMV status not recorded). Some clones in this sample may be carry-over from other donors' samples.

The chain couples TRBV5-1 to TRBJ1-3, with TRBD1 identical over 8 bases. Germline-derived CDR1 and CDR2 are SGHRS and YFSETQ. With 4 bases clipped from V and 1 base from J, the junction kept 10 bases outside the gene matches. The CDR3 loop spans 17 amino acids. CDR3 nucleotide sequence: TGCGCCAGCAGCCAGCGGGGACAGGCACTGTCTGGAAACACCATATATTTT. Protein product: CASSQRGQALSGNTIYF.

This chain links TRBV12-3 or TRBV12-4 with TRBJ2-2, with D unresolved. The CDR3 loop spans 15 amino acids. The V end was cut by 6 bases, the J end by 2 bases, with 13 bases between. The CDR3 loop is CASSRFPENTGELFF. In DNA form, the CDR3 reads TGTGCCAGCAGCCGGTTCCCTGAAAACACCGGGGAGCTGTTTTTT.

This chain uses TRBV20-1 with TRBJ2-3, with D unclear. The V end was cut by 2 bases, the J end by 2 bases, with 17 bases between. Germline V gene lookup returns CDR1 DFQATT and CDR2 SNEGSKA (reference sequence). This CDR3 is 16 amino acids long. CDR3 loop: CSARPPGLGYTDTQYF. The CDR3 region has the DNA TGCAGTGCTAGACCTCCCGGCCTAGGCTACACAGATACGCAGTATTTT.

This clonotype showed up many times. The chain couples TRBV7-2 to TRBJ2-1, with D perhaps given as TRBD1 or TRBD2 (5 bases each). CDR3 length equals 13 residues. The V end lost 3 bases, the J end lost 9 bases, and 12 bases lay between the germline ends. Per germline, CDR1 SGHTA and CDR2 FQGNSA. CDR3 amino acids: CASSLQERGEQFF. The DNA for the CDR3 is TGTGCCAGCAGCTTGCAAGAGAGGGGTGAGCAGTTCTTC. Complete variable domain (other parts from reference TRBV7-2 and TRBJ2-1): GAGVSQSPSNKVTEKGKDVELRCDPISGHTALYWYRQSLGQGLEFLIYFQGNSAPDKSGLPSDRFSAERTGGSVSTLTIQRTQQEDSAVYLCASSLQERGEQFFGPGTRLTVL.

This clonotype occurred once. The rearrangement uses TRBV7-4 and TRBJ1-1; D not certain. CDR1 is SGHVT and CDR2 is SQSDAQ in the germline V gene. The CDR3 has 14 residues. V lost 1 base and J 4 bases, leaving 10 bases between the germline ends. The chain's CDR3 is CASSLEQAGTEAFF. The CDR3 coding sequence is TGTGCCAGCAGCTTAGAGCAGGCTGGCACTGAAGCTTTCTTT.

This clonotype was seen repeatedly, ten times or more. The rearrangement joins TRBV7-2 to TRBJ2-7; 10 bases match TRBD2. The germline gives CDR1 SGHTA, CDR2 FQGNSA. The CDR3 loop spans 15 amino acids. J lost 2 bases, V lost 0 bases, and 1 base had no gene match. The CDR3 DNA reads TGTGCCAGCAGCTTAGCTGGGACTAGCGCCTACGAGCAGTACTTC. Protein product: CASSLAGTSAYEQYF.

This clonotype was observed a handful of times. J is TRBJ1-2 and V is TRBV20-1; D is perhaps TRBD1 (6 bases). The CDR3 contains 16 residues. Germline V lookup: CDR1 DFQATT, CDR2 SNEGSKA (reference sequence). V gave up 0 bases and J gave up 5 bases, with 19 bases separating them. The CDR3, as DNA: TGCAGTGCTAGAGATTTTATCCAGGGGCTGGAGTATGGCTACACCTTC. Encoded protein: CSARDFIQGLEYGYTF.

This clonotype was detected a few times. The chain recombines TRBV19 with TRBJ2-3; a weak D match, TRBD2 (6 bases). The germline V gene has CDR1 LNHDA and CDR2 SQIVND (reference sequence). The CDR3 consists of 16 residues. Trimming left V 5 bases short and J 1 base short, with 16 bases between. This CDR3 is CASSYRRASGTDTQYF. The CDR3 DNA is TGTGCCAGTAGTTACCGTCGGGCTAGCGGCACAGATACGCAGTATTTT.

This clonotype was found a few times. The V and J genes are TRBV7-2 and TRBJ2-3; D unresolved. This CDR3 contains 16 residues. Trimming cost V 1 base and J 2 bases, with 13 bases left between them. Per germline, CDR1 SGHTA and CDR2 FQGNSA. CDR3 protein: CASSLGVPFFTDTQYF. CDR3 in DNA: TGTGCCAGCAGCTTAGGGGTGCCTTTCTTCACAGATACGCAGTATTTT.

This clonotype has more than one count but fewer than ten. The chain links TRBV7-9 to TRBJ2-1, with D hard to call. The germline V gene has CDR1 SEHNR and CDR2 FQNEAQ (reference sequence). V gave up 6 bases and J gave up 0 bases, with 12 bases separating them. The CDR3 extends over 15 amino acids. This CDR3 reads CASRPSASSYNEQFF. The CDR3 DNA reads as TGTGCCAGCAGACCTAGTGCAAGCTCCTACAATGAGCAGTTCTTC.

This clonotype turned up a few times. This chain connects TRBV7-9 to TRBJ2-5; 12 bases agree with TRBD2. Germline CDR1 SEHNR, CDR2 FQNEAQ (reference sequence). This CDR3 has 16 amino acids. Germline trimming cut 2 bases from V and 5 bases from J; bases unmatched to any gene: 6. CDR3 protein: CASSLLAGGALETQYF. The CDR3 DNA follows: TGTGCCAGCAGCTTACTAGCGGGAGGGGCCCTTGAGACCCAGTACTTC.